Below are 16 T cell receptor beta chains sequenced from a single sample in a study of CD8 T cells in Susac syndrome. Random hexamers primed reverse transcription of about 0.45 to 1 ug RNA. TCRdb re-analysed the immunoSEQ multiplex PCR reads in MiXCR, keeping a single row per CDR3 protein. The sample includes about 120,000 distinct CDR3 sequences, around 96% seen only once; the top ten take more than 0.12%. The specimen was CD4+ T cells from PBMCs. The receptors here all came from a human donor with Susac syndrome.

The chain links TRBV5-4 to TRBJ2-6; TRBD1 might be the D (6 bases). V was trimmed by 4 bases and J by 1 base, leaving 15 bases between them. Germline CDR1 reads SGHNT; CDR2 reads YYREEE (reference sequence). The CDR3 contains 17 residues. As DNA, the CDR3 is TGTGCCAGCAGCCGGGACACCTACGGGTCTGGGGCCAACGTCCTGACTTTC. Encoded protein: CASSRDTYGSGANVLTF.

The CDR3 loop reads CSTDPPGETDTQYF. Here the CDR3 DNA reads TGCAGTACAGACCCTCCGGGGGAGACAGATACGCAGTATTTT. The V and J genes are TRBV20-1 and TRBJ2-3; possibly TRBD2 for D (6 bases). Deletions cut 8 bases from V and 3 bases from J, with 18 bases between. Germline CDR1 DFQATT, CDR2 SNEGSKA (reference sequence). The CDR3 consists of 14 residues.

The gene calls are TRBV20-1 and TRBJ1-2; D is possibly TRBD1 (6 bases). V lost 5 bases and J lost 7, with 23 bases in between. Germline V gene sequence: CDR1 DFQATT, CDR2 SNEGSKA (reference sequence). The CDR3 totals 15 residues. The CDR3 coding sequence is TGCAGTGCTTCCGGGACAATTCCTTTGGGCTCTGGCTACACCTTC. It encodes CSASGTIPLGSGYTF.

This chain links TRBV3-1 with TRBJ1-1, with TRBD1 identical over 7 bases. CDR1 and CDR2 from the germline V gene are LGHDT and YNNKEL (reference sequence). This CDR3 comprises 15 residues. After removal of 0 bases from V and 10 bases from J, the junction contained 11 bases not matched to a gene. The DNA of the CDR3 is TGTGCCAGCAGCCAAGAAAACGGGGCGAGGGGGCGAGCTTTCTTT. Translated, it gives CASSQENGARGRAFF.

The V and J genes are TRBV12-3 or TRBV12-4 and TRBJ2-5, with D perhaps matching TRBD2 (6 bases). V lost 6 bases and J 5 bases, leaving 13 bases between the germline ends. This CDR3 is built from 13 residues. This CDR3 reads CASRPLGGETQYF. In nucleotides, the CDR3 is TGTGCCAGCAGACCCCTCGGAGGGGAGACCCAGTACTTC.

This clonotype was seen a single time. The chain carries TRBV6-5 and TRBJ2-3; D ambiguous. Germline V gene data show CDR1 as MNHEY and CDR2 as SVGAGI. This CDR3 spans 13 amino acids. The V end lost 6 bases, the J end lost 4 bases, and 11 bases lay between the germline ends. CDR3 in amino acids: CASSFTVSDTQYF. Here the CDR3 DNA reads TGTGCCAGCAGCTTTACAGTGTCAGATACGCAGTATTTT.

The J gene is TRBJ2-5, the V gene TRBV29-1; D is unclear. This CDR3 region has 12 residues. Trimming stripped 4 bases from V and 9 bases from J, with 15 bases between. Germline CDR1 reads SQVTM; CDR2 reads ANQGSEA. The CDR3 protein is CSVVYLKNSQYF. The DNA of the CDR3 is TGCAGCGTTGTTTACCTTAAGAATTCCCAGTACTTC.

This chain connects TRBV6-1 to TRBJ2-3; a possible D gene is TRBD1 (6 bases). CDR1 is MNHNS and CDR2 is SASEGT in the germline V gene. V lost 5 bases and J lost 0, with 9 bases in between. The CDR3 has 14 amino acids. This CDR3 reads CASSPDRSTDTQYF. The CDR3 DNA reads TGTGCCAGCAGTCCTGACAGGAGCACAGATACGCAGTATTTT.

This rearrangement joins TRBV7-9 to TRBJ1-1; possible D gene TRBD1, 5 bases. Germline V gene data show CDR1 as SEHNR and CDR2 as FQNEAQ (reference sequence). V lost 5 bases to trimming and J lost 1 base, with 11 bases between them. The length of the CDR3 is 14 residues. DNA for the CDR3: TGTGCCAGCAGCCGTAGTACAGGGAACACTGAAGCTTTCTTT. Its protein is CASSRSTGNTEAFF.

The rearrangement joins TRBV7-9 to TRBJ2-2, with D possibly TRBD2 on 6 matching bases. The V gene's germline CDR1 is SEHNR and CDR2 FQNEAQ (reference sequence). This CDR3 is 13 amino acids long. V was clipped by 8 bases and J by 7 bases, with 14 bases between them. CDR3 amino acids: CASGSGVRGELFF. DNA of the CDR3: TGTGCCAGCGGTAGCGGTGTTCGCGGGGAGCTGTTTTTT.

This chain uses TRBV13 with TRBJ1-2; 7 bases agree with TRBD1. The V segment lost 5 bases and the J segment 8 bases; nucleotides outside the gene matches: 5. The germline V gene has CDR1 PRHDT and CDR2 FYEKMQ (reference sequence). CDR3 length: 12 amino acids. This CDR3 is CASSPRGGGYTF. As DNA, the CDR3 is TGTGCCAGCAGCCCCAGGGGGGGAGGCTACACCTTC.

To note about this clonotype: One end of the junction fails to match germline, which may point to a read error. The chain uses TRBV7-7 and TRBJ2-2; D is ambiguous. This CDR3 is 13 amino acids long. Germline V lookup: CDR1 SSHAT, CDR2 FNYEAQ (reference sequence). The chain's CDR3 is CASSLFIAGELFF. The CDR3 DNA reads as TGTGCTAGCAGCTTATTTATAGCCGGGGAGCTGTTTTTT.

This rearrangement joins TRBV20-1 to TRBJ1-5, with D tentatively TRBD1 (5 bases). Germline CDR1 reads DFQATT; CDR2 reads SNEGSKA (reference sequence). CDR3 length: 14 residues. V lost 6 bases and J lost 2, with 14 bases in between. The CDR3 nucleotides read TGCAGTGCCCAGGGTTGGGATGGCAATCAGCCCCAGCATTTT. Protein: CSAQGWDGNQPQHF.

The chain recombines TRBV12-3 or TRBV12-4 with TRBJ1-5; D not resolved. Deletions cut 3 bases from V and 7 bases from J, with 13 bases between. This CDR3 has 14 amino acids. The CDR3 sequence: CASSLAPPGQPQHF. CDR3 bases: TGTGCCAGCAGTTTGGCCCCCCCAGGACAGCCCCAGCATTTT.

The DNA for the CDR3 is TGTGCCGGGCGAGGGAGGAAGGAGGGCTACACCTTC. Translating it yields CAGRGRKEGYTF. V gene TRBV30 combines with J gene TRBJ1-2; the D is unclear. V was cut by 8 bases and J by 8 bases, with 18 bases left in between. CDR3 size: 12 residues. The germline gives CDR1 GTSNPN, CDR2 SVGIG (reference sequence).

V is TRBV11-2 and J is TRBJ2-3; 10 bases match TRBD2. The germline CDR1 and CDR2 sequences are SGHAT and FQNNGV. CDR3 length equals 19 residues. V lost 0 bases to trimming and J lost 0 bases; unmatched junction nucleotides: 9. The CDR3 loop is CASSLDRASGGPSTDTQYF. For the CDR3, the DNA is TGTGCCAGCAGCTTAGATCGGGCTAGCGGGGGCCCTAGCACAGATACGCAGTATTTT.